This TCR beta chain was profiled in a study of blood T cell repertoires in COVID-19. As for the study in general: PBMCs, B-cell-depleted T cells, or T cells provided the cDNA or gDNA that made up the material.

Assay used: immunoSEQ multiplex PCR; TCRdb lists only in-frame clones, some missing. The table lists 81,000 or so clones, about nine tenths of them singletons, with about 12% in the top ten. Trimming pared 5 bases from V and 3 bases from J, leaving 7 bases between. This CDR3 is built from 13 residues. Germline V gives CDR1 SGHTA, CDR2 FQGNSA. This TCR came from a man aged 65 to 79 with active or convalescent COVID-19. The V and J genes are TRBV7-2 and TRBJ1-4; no definite D call. The sample was peripheral blood. For the CDR3, the DNA is TGTGCCAGCAGCCGAGGGTCTAATGAAAAACTGTTTTTT. Amino acids: CASSRGSNEKLFF.